A single sample gave rise to the 17 T cell receptor beta chains below, sequenced in a study of T cell responses to AZD1222 COVID-19 vaccine. Here immunoSEQ multiplex PCR was the method, and the copy in TCRdb shows in-frame clones only, minus some. Altogether roughly 80,000 clones are present, 90% to 95% being singletons, with the ten largest covering less than 5.5%. Sequenced here: peripheral blood, sampled on day 0 of MenACWY control vaccination. Receptors were obtained from an adult in good health.

The chain combines TRBV9 with TRBJ2-3, with 12 bases lining up with TRBD2. V was pared by 3 bases and J by 4 bases, with 6 bases of the junction left unmatched. This CDR3 has 16 residues. Germline V lookup: CDR1 SGDLS, CDR2 YYNGEE. The chain's CDR3 is CASSASGTSGSDTQYF. As DNA, the CDR3 is TGTGCCAGCAGCGCGTCCGGGACTAGCGGGTCAGATACGCAGTATTTT.

The chain links TRBV5-1 to TRBJ2-7; D could derive from TRBD1 or TRBD2 (6 bases each). This CDR3 has 15 amino acids. The V end lost 0 bases, the J end lost 3 bases, and 13 bases lay between the germline ends. Germline V CDR1 and CDR2: SGHRS, YFSETQ. This CDR3 is CASSLAGEAIYEQYF. The CDR3 DNA reads TGCGCCAGCAGCTTGGCAGGGGAGGCAATCTACGAGCAGTACTTC.

The CDR3: CSVGVAVQETQYF. The CDR3 DNA reads as TGCAGCGTAGGGGTGGCGGTTCAAGAGACCCAGTACTTC. The chain joins TRBV29-1 to TRBJ2-5, with a weak D call TRBD1 (5 bases). The CDR3 covers 13 residues. Between the trimmed V and J ends, which lost 6 bases and 2 bases, there was a span of 13 bases. Germline V gene data show CDR1 as SQVTM and CDR2 as ANQGSEA.

The chain recombines TRBV7-9 with TRBJ1-2; D is possibly TRBD1 (5 bases). This CDR3 has 14 residues. Per the germline V gene, CDR1 is SEHNR and CDR2 is FQNEAQ (reference sequence). The germline V and J ends were trimmed by 1 base and 7 bases, with 13 bases remaining between them. Here the CDR3 DNA reads TGTGCCAGCAGCTTAGACTGGGGCGGGCTTGGCTACACCTTC. This gives the protein CASSLDWGGLGYTF.

V is TRBV4-3 and J is TRBJ2-1, with 13 nucleotides matching TRBD2. V shed 0 bases and J 6 bases; nucleotides not matched to a gene: 11. Germline-derived CDR1 and CDR2 are LGHNA and YSLEER. The CDR3 consists of 19 residues. CDR3 in amino acids: CASSQDGTSGNLVSNEQFF. In DNA form, the CDR3 reads TGCGCCAGCAGCCAAGACGGGACTAGCGGGAACCTGGTGTCCAATGAGCAGTTCTTC.

J is TRBJ2-2 and V is TRBV7-9; D uncertain. The V gene lost 6 bases and the J gene lost 2 bases, with 7 bases spanning the gap. This CDR3 region has 13 residues. Germline V lookup: CDR1 SEHNR, CDR2 FQNEAQ (reference sequence). This CDR3 is CASRPPNTGELFF. The CDR3 DNA follows: TGTGCCAGCAGGCCGCCCAACACCGGGGAGCTGTTTTTT.

The CDR3 bases are TGTGCCAGCAGCACAGGGGGGTCCTACAATGAGCAGTTCTTC. It is translated as CASSTGGSYNEQFF. The chain couples TRBV6-6 to TRBJ2-1, with 8 bases identical to TRBD1. The V gene end was trimmed by 6 bases and the J gene end by 1 base; junction bases not matched to a gene: 2. This CDR3 has 14 amino acids. Germline V gives CDR1 MNHNY, CDR2 SVGAGI (reference sequence).

This chain uses TRBV6-6 with TRBJ1-1; maybe TRBD1 (6 bases). The CDR3 is 12 residues long. From germline, CDR1 is MNHNY and CDR2 SVGAGI (reference sequence). Between the trimmed V and J ends, which lost 10 bases and 4 bases, there was a span of 13 bases. The CDR3: CATSEGGTEAFF. The CDR3 region has the DNA TGTGCCACGTCGGAGGGGGGCACTGAAGCTTTCTTT.

This clone was seen once. The CDR3 sequence: CASRPLLEGRAEAFF. In DNA form, the CDR3 reads TGTGCCAGCAGGCCCCTGCTCGAGGGAAGGGCTGAAGCTTTCTTT. This chain connects TRBV27 to TRBJ1-1; D call uncertain. V lost 6 bases to trimming and J lost 6 bases, with 20 bases between them. Germline lookup yields CDR1 MNHEY and CDR2 SMNVEV (reference sequence). This CDR3 region has 15 residues.

This chain joins TRBV3-1 (or the pseudogene TRBV3-2) and TRBJ1-4, with TRBD1 matching 9 bases. Germline assignment: CDR1 LGHDT and CDR2 YNNKEL (reference sequence). The V and J ends lost 3 bases and 10 bases, in that order; junction bases with no gene match: 9. The CDR3 length is 15 residues. The CDR3, as DNA: TGTGCCAGCAGCCAGACAGGGACAGGGAAAGGAAAACTGTTTTTT. Its translation: CASSQTGTGKGKLFF.

This rearrangement joins TRBV30 to TRBJ2-1; TRBD2 matches 9 bases. The CDR3 runs to 11 residues. Trimming removed 5 bases from V and 9 bases from J; junction bases left unmatched: 2. CDR1 is GTSNPN, CDR2 SVGIG, per germline (reference sequence). CDR3 DNA: TGTGCCTGGCAAGCGGGAGGTGAGCAGTTCTTC. Protein: CAWQAGGEQFF.

The gene calls are TRBV5-3 and TRBJ2-1; TRBD2 aligns across 7 bases. TRBV5-3 is filed as an ORF, its function uncertain. V shed 4 bases and J 1 base; nucleotides not matched to a gene: 5. This CDR3 is 15 amino acids long. The CDR3 nucleotides read TGTGCCAGAAGCGAGCGGGGCGGGTCCTACAATGAGCAGTTCTTC. It yields the protein CARSERGGSYNEQFF.

V gene TRBV6-5 combines with J gene TRBJ1-1; D ambiguous. Trimming pared 5 bases from V and 5 bases from J, leaving 9 bases between. The CDR3 totals 12 residues. Germline CDR1 MNHEY, CDR2 SVGAGI. The CDR3 sequence: CASSLFVTEAFF. CDR3 nucleotides: TGTGCCAGCAGTCTATTTGTGACTGAAGCTTTCTTT.

The chain combines TRBV24-1 with TRBJ2-1; D is undetermined. The CDR3 covers 12 residues. V was trimmed by 3 bases and J by 6 bases, leaving 5 bases between them. Germline-derived CDR1 and CDR2 are KGHDR and SFDVKD. The CDR3 coding sequence is TGTGCCACCAGTGATCCCTCCAATGAGCAGTTCTTC. Translation gives CATSDPSNEQFF.

This chain links TRBV28 with TRBJ2-1; no clear D gene. With 9 bases removed from V and 6 bases from J, the gap between germline ends came to 12 bases. The CDR3 consists of 12 residues. CDR1 is MDHEN and CDR2 is SYDVKM in the germline V gene. For the CDR3, the DNA is TGTGCCAGTCGAGTGAGAGGCAATGAGCAGTTCTTC. Amino acid sequence: CASRVRGNEQFF.

The chain links TRBV3-1 (or the pseudogene TRBV3-2) to TRBJ2-1; D may be TRBD2 (5 bases). This CDR3 is built from 12 residues. The V gene lost 4 bases and the J gene lost 8 bases, with 9 bases spanning the gap. Per germline, CDR1 LGHDT and CDR2 YNNKEL (reference sequence). CDR3 protein: CASSPSGYEQFF. In DNA, the CDR3 is TGTGCCAGCAGCCCCTCGGGGTATGAGCAGTTCTTC.

The V gene is TRBV6-4, the J gene TRBJ2-1; maybe TRBD2 (5 bases). The CDR3 has 13 amino acids. The V and J ends lost 3 bases and 9 bases respectively, with 12 bases between them. Looked up from germline, CDR1 is MRHNA and CDR2 is SNTAGT. The CDR3 region is CASSEMLEGEQFF. The DNA of the CDR3 is TGTGCCAGCAGTGAGATGTTAGAGGGTGAGCAGTTCTTC.